These 3 T cell receptor beta chains originate from one sample sequenced in a study of blood T cell repertoires in COVID-19. Here immunoSEQ multiplex PCR was the method, and the copy in TCRdb shows in-frame clones only, minus some. The table records around 370,000 clones, around nine tenths of them present only once. The sample comprised peripheral blood. These receptors were obtained from a woman in her seventies with COVID-19, enrolled during active disease.

The rearrangement uses TRBV5-1 and TRBJ2-3, with a tentative D call TRBD1 (5 bases). This CDR3 contains 15 residues. Germline CDR1 is SGHRS and CDR2 is YFSETQ. Trimming took off 0 bases at V and 1 base at J, with 9 bases between the two ends. In DNA form, the CDR3 reads TGCGCCAGCAGCTTGGCAGGGTATCGCACAGATACGCAGTATTTT. Translated: CASSLAGYRTDTQYF.

The chain combines TRBV6-4 with TRBJ2-2; no definite D call. The germline V and J ends were trimmed by 5 bases and 0 bases, with 7 bases remaining between them. The CDR3 extends over 14 amino acids. Looked up from germline, CDR1 is MRHNA and CDR2 is SNTAGT. The CDR3 DNA sequence: TGTGCCAGCAGTTCCAGATCGAACACCGGGGAGCTGTTTTTT. As protein: CASSSRSNTGELFF.

CDR3: CASSQDGREGFIGGYTF. CDR3 in DNA: TGTGCCAGCAGCCAAGATGGCAGGGAGGGCTTTATAGGTGGCTACACCTTC. The chain recombines TRBV4-2 with TRBJ1-2, with a tentative D call TRBD1 (5 bases). Trimming stripped 0 bases from V and 7 bases from J, with 21 bases between. Germline CDR1 LGHNA, CDR2 YNFKEQ. CDR3 length equals 17 residues.